The subject of this entry is one T cell receptor beta chain. The table lists this clonotype with a few counts. This receptor's antigen is unknown. No base-level quality is on record; no much larger clone is a single base apart. Stable Graves' hyperthyroidism was defined as the absence of progression to ophthalmopathy over 18 months of follow-up. Hyperthyroidism patients were newly diagnosed, with disease duration under 2 months, and aged 18 to 65 years. The study excluded patients with uncontrolled infections, other autoimmune diseases, pregnancy or lactation. Clinical symptoms, serum thyroxine and TRAb, thyroid ultrasound, and orbital computed tomography formed the basis for the diagnoses. PBMCs were isolated from more than 9 ml of fresh peripheral blood by Ficoll-Paque density gradient centrifugation. Total RNA was extracted using Trizol reagent, and RNA quality was assessed on an Agilent 2100 Bioanalyzer.

Amplification of TCR beta CDR3 regions was carried out from RNA transcripts. The first round of RT-PCR for the TCR CDR3 was performed with the HTBI primer set and the Qiagen OneStep RT-PCR kit. The libraries were constructed in a second round of multiplex PCR and then size-selected and purified. The libraries were sequenced on an Illumina HiSeq2000 using paired-end 100 bp reads. As for the authors' bioinformatics: Raw data were processed with SOAPnuke, discarding reads with adapters, uncalled bases, mean Phred below 15, or no exact constant-primer or identifier match. High-quality paired reads were merged with COPE v1.2.5, and unique nucleotide sequences were defined as clonotypes. MiTCR v1.1 was used to align the clonotypes against IMGT TRBV, TRBD and TRBJ reference segments. The analysis included only V-J combinations with a frequency above 0.0001, which together covered over 98% of the repertoires. A TCS score was defined as the ratio between F50 (clonal expansion) and ExV (chaos), using BLOSUM62-based TCRdist between CDR3 peptides within each V-J. Welch's t-statistics and random forest reduced roughly 540 V-J features to 10 to 15, which were used in a naive Bayes classifier (R e1071). TCRdb's own reprocessing of the public reads used fastp at Q25 and MiXCR and kept productive beta chains. Each entry is one CDR3 protein sequence, shown with its most common DNA and genes. The V and J calls, along with clone size, are taken from TCRdb and not from the paper's own processing. This sample lists some 690,000 distinct CDR3 sequences; around a sixth were detected once. Jointly, the top ten make up roughly a sixth of the sample.

Counted from cysteine to phenylalanine, this CDR3 has 15 amino acids. Solely the CDR3 DNA is kept, with 45 bases framed from the first base. CDR1 and CDR2, looked up from the germline V gene, are KGHSH and LQKENI. Unmatched junction bases come to 5, with V trimmed by 3 bases and J by 3 bases. This sample is drawn from a study of T cells in Graves' hyperthyroidism and ophthalmopathy (dated by TCRdb to between 2019 and 2020). About the full investigation: Peripheral blood samples were taken at the time of initial diagnosis, prior to any treatment. To identify distinguishing TCR V-J signatures, a discovery cohort of some 99 patients was used, comprising fewer than 45 with Graves' ophthalmopathy and about 59 with stable Graves' hyperthyroidism. Whether ophthalmopathy could be predicted prospectively was tested in an independent validation cohort made up of roughly 19 hyperthyroidism patients plus 17 patients who later progressed to ophthalmopathy. The 75 to 100 discovery patients were randomly divided into training and test sets at a 7:3 ratio. The study also compared thyroid tissue and blood T-cell repertoires from more than 5 Graves' hyperthyroidism patients. Following sampling, methimazole starting at 30 mg daily was given to hyperthyroidism patients, and high-dose intravenous methylprednisolone was given to ophthalmopathy patients. The paper reports TCR Vbeta CDR3 sequencing of 135 peripheral blood samples: approximately 41 ophthalmopathy, fewer than 80 hyperthyroidism and around 17 progressor patients.

The research as a whole found: A model built on a 13 V-J signature distinguished ophthalmopathy from stable hyperthyroidism, reaching 87.88% sensitivity and around 81% specificity in cross-validation and 80%/75% in testing. During validation, the model predicted progression to ophthalmopathy a median of around 7 months ahead of onset, with around 71% sensitivity and about 75% specificity. Most expanded thyroid clonotypes (frequency above 0.001) were also found in blood, which suggests that blood repertoires may mirror thyroid immune responses. No statistical method was used to set the sample size in advance, and investigators knew the group allocation.

The chain couples TRBV18 to TRBJ1-2; 9 of the junction bases match TRBD1. The sample consisted of blood. This clonotype originated in a man aged 50 or older with Graves' hyperthyroidism. The DNA is as follows: TGTGCCAGCTCACCTACGACAGGGGGGTACTATGGCTACACCTTC. Translated, it reads CASSPTTGGYYGYTF.